This T cell receptor (beta chain) was sequenced in a study of OX40 agonist ivuxolimab in advanced cancers. In the study overall: Prior anti-PD-1, anti-PD-L1 or anti-CTLA-4 therapy was allowed; 30% to 40% had some. Study observations and caveats: With doses of 0.1 to 3.0 mg/kg, CD4+ and CD8+ blood T cells had undergone clonal expansion by week 6.

Assay: immunoSEQ multiplex PCR; the TCRdb copy retains only in-frame clones and omits some. Of around 70,000 clones in the sample, just under 85% are singletons; the top ten hold 5.9%. People who had autoimmune disease history or systemic immunosuppression were excluded. Concerning this clone: Its specificity is unknown.

This CDR3 region has 15 residues. The J segment lost 1 base and the V segment lost 5 bases, leaving 6 bases of the junction unmatched. CDR1 LNHDA and CDR2 SQIVND come from the germline V gene (reference sequence). The sequencing here drew on CD4+ or CD8+ T cells sorted from blood, taken in a trial of the OX40 agonist ivuxolimab. This receptor was taken from an adult with an advanced solid tumor such as melanoma, head and neck, liver or kidney cancer. This sequence joins TRBV19 and TRBJ1-1, with 8 bases that match TRBD1. Here the CDR3 DNA reads TGTGCCAGTAGTGAGTACAGGGGGAGGAACACTGAAGCTTTCTTT. It codes for CASSEYRGRNTEAFF. The whole variable domain, remainder taken from reference TRBV19 and TRBJ1-1, is DGGITQSPKYLFRKEGQNVTLSCEQNLNHDAMYWYRQDPGQGLRLIYYSQIVNDFQKGDIAEGYSVSREKKESFPLTVTSAQKNPTAFYLCASSEYRGRNTEAFFGQGTRLTVV.